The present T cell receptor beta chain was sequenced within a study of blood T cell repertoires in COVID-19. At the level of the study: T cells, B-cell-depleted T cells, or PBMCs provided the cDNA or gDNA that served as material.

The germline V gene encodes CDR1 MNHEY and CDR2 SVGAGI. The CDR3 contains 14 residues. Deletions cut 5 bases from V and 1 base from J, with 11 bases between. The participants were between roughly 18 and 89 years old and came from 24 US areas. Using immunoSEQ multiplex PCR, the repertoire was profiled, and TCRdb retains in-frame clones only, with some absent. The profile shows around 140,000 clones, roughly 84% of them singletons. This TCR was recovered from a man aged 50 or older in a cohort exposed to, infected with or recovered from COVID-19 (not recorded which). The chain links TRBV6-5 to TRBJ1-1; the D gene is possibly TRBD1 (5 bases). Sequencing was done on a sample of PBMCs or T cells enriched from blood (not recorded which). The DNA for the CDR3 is TGTGCCAGCAGTCTTAGGGGCCGGAACACTGAAGCTTTCTTT. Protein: CASSLRGRNTEAFF.